One sample yielded the 21 T cell receptor beta chains listed below, sequenced in a study of T cells expressing NK-cell markers. TCRdb reprocessed the 5' RACE reads, keeping one entry per CDR3 protein, no DNA. The sample data list about 430,000 distinct CDR3 sequences. The sequenced sample was blood T cells: a sorted CD56 or NKG2C T cell subset, CD4+ or CD8+ T cells, or bulk PBMC T cells (not recorded which). The receptors shown here come from a woman aged 45-60 years in good health.

The V and J genes are TRBV5-1 and TRBJ2-5; as DNA is missing, the TRBD1 call by TCRdb cannot be tested. The germline V gene has CDR1 SGHRS and CDR2 YFSETQ. This CDR3 region has 15 residues. The CDR3: CASRYADGAGETQYF.

This chain connects TRBV7-2 to TRBJ2-1; no DNA is available, so the TRBD1 call from TCRdb remains unchecked. CDR3 size: 12 residues. Germline V gene lookup returns CDR1 SGHTA and CDR2 FQGNSA. CDR3 protein: CASSQTGVRQFF.

The V and J genes are TRBV12-3 or TRBV12-4 and TRBJ2-7; TCRdb's assignment of TRBD1 cannot be checked, as there is no DNA. The CDR3 is made up of 13 amino acids. CDR3 amino acids: CASSRRQGVQHYF.

The chain uses TRBV12-3 or TRBV12-4 and TRBJ2-5; without DNA, the TCRdb call of TRBD2 cannot be checked. The CDR3 spans 14 residues. CDR3 sequence: CASSEGRQSGTQYF.

The rearrangement uses TRBV24-1 and TRBJ2-2; checking the TCRdb D call of TRBD1 is not possible without DNA. Germline V gene lookup returns CDR1 KGHDR and CDR2 SFDVKD. This CDR3 comprises 12 residues. CDR3 residues: CATGPGTGELFF.

J is TRBJ2-7 and V is TRBV3-1. CDR1 and CDR2 from the germline V gene are LGHDT and YNNKEL (reference sequence). The CDR3 length is 14 residues. The CDR3 protein is CASSQDTAGDEQYF.

The chain uses TRBV20-1 and TRBJ2-3; the D gene TCRdb calls, TRBD2, cannot be checked with no DNA. Germline CDR1 reads DFQATT; CDR2 reads SNEGSKA (reference sequence). This CDR3 is 15 amino acids long. CDR3 sequence reads: CSAKVVGGSTDTQYF.

The chain combines TRBV5-1 with TRBJ2-3; the TCRdb D gene call, TRBD2, has no DNA to confirm it. This CDR3 is built from 13 residues. The germline V gene encodes CDR1 SGHRS and CDR2 YFSETQ. CDR3 in amino acids: CASRAGGADTQYF.

CDR3 loop: CATSDLGSRSYNEQFF. The genes are TRBV24-1 and TRBJ2-1. CDR3 length: 16 residues. Germline V gene sequence: CDR1 KGHDR, CDR2 SFDVKD.

V usage is TRBV12-3 or TRBV12-4 and J usage is TRBJ2-5. This CDR3 has 13 amino acids. CDR3: CASTEGRGETQYF.

This chain uses TRBV29-1 with TRBJ1-2. Germline V gives CDR1 SQVTM, CDR2 ANQGSEA. This CDR3 has 14 residues. CDR3 sequence: CSVPLGPGNYGYTF. The variable domain in full, completed from reference TRBV29-1 and TRBJ1-2, reads SAVISQKPSRDICQRGTSLTIQCQVDSQVTMMFWYRQQPGQSLTLIATANQGSEATYESGFVIDKFPISRPNLTFSTLTVSNMSPEDSSIYLCSVPLGPGNYGYTFGSGTRLTVV.

The chain joins TRBV7-9 to TRBJ1-3; TCRdb outputs TRBD1, but without DNA this stays unchecked. This CDR3 region has 15 residues. Looked up from germline, CDR1 is SEHNR and CDR2 is FQNEAQ (reference sequence). The CDR3 here is CASSLEQGPVNTIYF.

The chain couples TRBV5-1 to TRBJ2-5; TCRdb names TRBD2, which stays unverified in the absence of DNA. CDR3 size: 15 residues. Germline V lookup: CDR1 SGHRS, CDR2 YFSETQ. The CDR3 sequence: CASSAGLAGQETQYF.

The chain links TRBV28 to TRBJ2-5; the D call from TCRdb, TRBD1, cannot be confirmed without DNA. CDR1 is MDHEN, CDR2 SYDVKM, per germline. The CDR3 runs 15 residues. This chain's CDR3 is CASSDTLRGVETQYF. Filled out from reference TRBV28 and TRBJ2-5, the complete variable domain reads DVKVTQSSRYLVKRTGEKVFLECVQDMDHENMFWYRQDPGLGLRLIYFSYDVKMKEKGDIPEGYSVSREKKERFSLILESASTNQTSMYLCASSDTLRGVETQYFGPGTRLLVL.

The chain joins TRBV6-5 to TRBJ1-2; without DNA, the TCRdb call of TRBD1 cannot be checked. This CDR3 has 14 residues. Per germline, CDR1 MNHEY and CDR2 SVGAGI. CDR3 amino acids: CASSFLGPNYGYTF.

V gene TRBV2 combines with J gene TRBJ1-5; without DNA, the TCRdb call of TRBD1 cannot be checked. Germline values: CDR1 SNHLY, CDR2 FYNNEI. This CDR3 is 16 amino acids long. CDR3 sequence reads: CASVATGWGSNQPQHF.

The rearrangement links TRBV27 to TRBJ2-1; TCRdb proposes TRBD1, but this gene call is untestable without DNA. The CDR3 runs 16 residues. Germline loops: CDR1 MNHEY, CDR2 SMNVEV (reference sequence). CDR3 sequence: CASSFLGTGPYNEQFF.

This chain connects TRBV7-2 to TRBJ2-1; TCRdb proposes TRBD2, but this gene call is untestable without DNA. Germline V lookup: CDR1 SGHTA, CDR2 FQGNSA. The CDR3 totals 14 residues. The CDR3 loop is CASSLAGTSGLEFF.

The CDR3 loop reads CASSLGDRVWGEQFF. The chain combines TRBV5-8 with TRBJ2-1; there is no DNA to check the TCRdb D call of TRBD1. This CDR3 region has 15 residues. CDR1 and CDR2 (germline): SGHTS, YDEGEE.

This chain joins TRBV5-1 and TRBJ2-1; TCRdb gives TRBD2 as the D gene, but with no DNA this cannot be confirmed. Germline assignment: CDR1 SGHRS and CDR2 YFSETQ. The CDR3 extends over 15 amino acids. CDR3 loop: CASYSGIGSLGEQFF.

The chain carries TRBV15 and TRBJ1-2; the D gene TCRdb calls, TRBD1, cannot be checked with no DNA. The CDR3 is made up of 16 amino acids. Looked up from germline, CDR1 is LNHNV and CDR2 is YYDKDF (reference sequence). The CDR3 here is CATSRLDRGLNYGYTF.